This passage covers 10 T cell receptor beta chains from one sample sequenced in a study of blood T cell repertoires in COVID-19. Using immunoSEQ multiplex PCR, the repertoire was profiled, and TCRdb retains in-frame clones only, with some absent. The sample includes about 300,000 clones, about 87% of them seen just once. Sequenced material: peripheral blood. The receptors were gathered from a woman in her 30s who had recovered from COVID-19.

V and J are TRBV7-3 and TRBJ2-3; D is ambiguous. This CDR3 has 14 residues. The V end was cut by 3 bases, the J end by 0 bases, with 7 bases between. Germline V CDR1 and CDR2: SGHTA, FQGTGA. In DNA form, the CDR3 reads TGTGCCAGCAGCTTGTCCACTAGCACAGATACGCAGTATTTT. The encoded protein is CASSLSTSTDTQYF.

The rearrangement joins TRBV11-2 to TRBJ1-4; D call uncertain. V was cut by 4 bases and J by 5 bases, with 17 bases left in between. The CDR3 loop spans 16 amino acids. Germline V gene data show CDR1 as SGHAT and CDR2 as FQNNGV. As DNA, the CDR3 is TGTGCCAGCAGCTCCATTTACCGGGAGGTGAATGAAAAACTGTTTTTT. It yields the protein CASSSIYREVNEKLFF. Using reference TRBV11-2 and TRBJ1-4 for the parts outside the CDR3, the full variable domain is EAGVAQSPRYKIIEKRQSVAFWCNPISGHATLYWYQQILGQGPKLLIQFQNNGVVDDSQLPKDRFSAERLKGVDSTLKIQPAKLEDSAVYLCASSSIYREVNEKLFFGSGTQLSVL.

The chain couples TRBV5-1 to TRBJ2-3, with 7 bases that match TRBD1. The CDR3 is 16 amino acids. Germline V gene lookup returns CDR1 SGHRS and CDR2 YFSETQ. Trimming at V came to 0 bases and at J to 2 bases, leaving 6 bases not matched to a gene. The CDR3, as DNA: TGCGCCAGCAGCTTGGGGCAGACAGGGTTCACAGATACGCAGTATTTT. Its protein product is CASSLGQTGFTDTQYF.

This clone appeared once. The rearrangement joins TRBV29-1 to TRBJ1-1; D might be TRBD1 (6 bases). The germline CDR1 and CDR2 sequences are SQVTM and ANQGSEA. CDR3 size: 14 residues. The germline V and J ends were trimmed by 6 bases and 4 bases, with 18 bases remaining between them. Here the CDR3 DNA reads TGCAGCGTGACCGAAGGACAGTGGGGCACTGAAGCTTTCTTT. Amino acid sequence: CSVTEGQWGTEAFF.

J is TRBJ2-1 and V is TRBV7-2, with 10 bases identical to TRBD2. The CDR3 is 16 residues long. CDR1 SGHTA and CDR2 FQGNSA come from the germline V gene. With 1 base clipped from V and 6 bases from J, the junction kept 6 bases outside the gene matches. CDR3 DNA sequence: TGTGCCAGCAGCTTAGTAGCACTAGCGGGGTTCAATGAGCAGTTCTTC. It translates to CASSLVALAGFNEQFF.

CDR3 amino acids: CASSDSRGRETQYF. The DNA of the CDR3 is TGTGCCAGCAGTGATTCTAGAGGGAGGGAGACCCAGTACTTC. The rearrangement links TRBV2 to TRBJ2-5, with D perhaps matching TRBD2 (6 bases). V lost 3 bases and J 5 bases, leaving 13 bases between the germline ends. Per germline, CDR1 SNHLY and CDR2 FYNNEI. CDR3 size: 14 residues.

This chain links TRBV4-1 with TRBJ1-6; TRBD1 matches 9 bases. CDR3 length: 16 residues. Per germline, CDR1 MGHRA and CDR2 YSYEKL. V gave up 3 bases and J gave up 7 bases; unmatched junction bases: 7. The CDR3 is CASSHLPDRGNSPLHF. As DNA, the CDR3 is TGCGCCAGCAGCCATCTCCCAGACAGGGGGAATTCACCCCTCCACTTT.

This chain uses TRBV27 with TRBJ2-7, with TRBD1 matching over 9 bases. The CDR3 is 14 residues long. J was trimmed by 5 bases and V by 6 bases; bases with no gene match: 8. CDR1 is MNHEY and CDR2 is SMNVEV in the germline V gene (reference sequence). CDR3 sequence: CASSIGDRDHEQYF. The CDR3 DNA is TGTGCCAGCAGCATCGGGGACAGGGACCACGAGCAGTACTTC.

V is TRBV5-1 and J is TRBJ2-3; the match to TRBD1 covers 10 bases. V shed 0 bases and J 0 bases; nucleotides not matched to a gene: 10. CDR3 size: 19 residues. The germline V gene has CDR1 SGHRS and CDR2 YFSETQ. The CDR3 nucleotides are TGCGCCAGCAGCTTGGGGGACAGGGGATTTCGCCTAAGCACAGATACGCAGTATTTT. Amino acid sequence: CASSLGDRGFRLSTDTQYF.

The chain couples TRBV18 to TRBJ1-6; 7 nucleotides align to TRBD1. Germline CDR1 is KGHSH and CDR2 is LQKENI. With V trimmed by 1 base and J by 8 bases, 5 bases remained unmatched. The CDR3 spans 15 residues. This CDR3 reads CASSPQSTGDSPLHF. CDR3 DNA: TGTGCCAGCTCACCACAATCCACAGGGGATTCACCCCTCCACTTT.